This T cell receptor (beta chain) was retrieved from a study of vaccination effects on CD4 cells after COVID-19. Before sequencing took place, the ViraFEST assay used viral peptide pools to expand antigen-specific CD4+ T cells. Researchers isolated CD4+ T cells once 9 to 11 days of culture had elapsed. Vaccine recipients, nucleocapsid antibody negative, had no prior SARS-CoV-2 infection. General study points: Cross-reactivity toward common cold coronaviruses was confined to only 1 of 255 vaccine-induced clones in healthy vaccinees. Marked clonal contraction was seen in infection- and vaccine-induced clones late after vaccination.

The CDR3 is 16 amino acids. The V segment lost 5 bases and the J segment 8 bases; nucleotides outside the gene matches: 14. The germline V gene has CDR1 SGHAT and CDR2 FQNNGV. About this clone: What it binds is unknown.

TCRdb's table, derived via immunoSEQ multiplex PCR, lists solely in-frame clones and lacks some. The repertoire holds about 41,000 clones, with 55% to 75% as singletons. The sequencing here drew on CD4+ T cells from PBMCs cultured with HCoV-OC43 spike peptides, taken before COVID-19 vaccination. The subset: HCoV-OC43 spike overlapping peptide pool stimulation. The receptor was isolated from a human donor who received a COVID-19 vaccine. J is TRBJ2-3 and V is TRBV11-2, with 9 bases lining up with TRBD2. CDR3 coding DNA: TGTGCCAGCAGCCCGAGGGAGCGGGGGGCCGCCGCTACGCAGTATTTT. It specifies CASSPRERGAAATQYF.